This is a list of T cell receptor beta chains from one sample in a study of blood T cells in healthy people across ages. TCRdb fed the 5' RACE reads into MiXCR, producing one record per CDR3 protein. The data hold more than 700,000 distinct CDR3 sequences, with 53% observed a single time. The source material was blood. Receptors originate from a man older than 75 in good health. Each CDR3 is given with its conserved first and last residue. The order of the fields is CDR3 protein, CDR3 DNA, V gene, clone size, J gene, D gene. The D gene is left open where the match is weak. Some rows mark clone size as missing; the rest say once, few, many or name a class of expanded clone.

CASSPNARGSGANVLTF,TGTGCCAGCAGCCCCAACGCTCGGGGCTCTGGGGCCAACGTCCTGACTTTC,TRBV9,many,TRBJ2-6,NA
CATSDLLGGYNEQFF,TGTGCCACCAGTGATCTGTTGGGCGGCTACAATGAGCAGTTCTTC,TRBV24-1,NA,TRBJ2-1,NA
CASGFSSDEGYEQYF,TGTGCCAGCGGCTTTTCTAGCGATGAGGGCTACGAGCAGTACTTC,TRBV13,NA,TRBJ2-7,NA
CASRRAGGHQETQYF,TGCGCCAGCCGCCGTGCGGGAGGGCACCAAGAGACCCAGTACTTC,TRBV5-1,few,TRBJ2-5,TRBD2
CASSRPTSGNTGELFF,TGTGCCAGCAGCCGCCCGACTAGCGGAAACACCGGGGAGCTGTTTTTT,TRBV6-6,NA,TRBJ2-2,TRBD2
CASSRQGGYLYNEQYF,TGTGCCAGCAGTCGACAGGGGGGATACCTCTACAATGAGCAGTACTTC,TRBV6-5,NA,TRBJ2-7,TRBD1
CASSPEGRQAYGYTF,TGCGCCAGCAGCCCGGAAGGCCGGCAGGCCTATGGCTACACCTTC,TRBV5-1,few,TRBJ1-2,NA
CATSKEIAAGELFF,TGTGCCACCAGCAAAGAGATCGCGGCTGGGGAGCTGTTTTTT,TRBV15,few,TRBJ2-2,NA
CSVEVPHRTSGIADTQYF,TGCAGCGTTGAAGTCCCTCATCGCACTAGCGGGATCGCAGATACGCAGTATTTT,TRBV29-1,NA,TRBJ2-3,TRBD2
CATSLGLAGVGSYNEQFF,TGTGCCACCTCACTCGGACTAGCGGGAGTTGGATCCTACAATGAGCAGTTCTTC,TRBV12-3/TRBV12-4,few,TRBJ2-1,TRBD2
CASSYPAGDEQYF,TGTGCCAGCAGCTACCCGGCAGGGGACGAGCAGTACTTC,TRBV6-2/TRBV6-3,few,TRBJ2-7,NA
CASRQTDTEAFF,TGTGCCAGCAGGCAGACAGACACTGAAGCTTTCTTT,TRBV27,NA,TRBJ1-1,NA
CASSFRDYGYTF,TGTGCCAGCAGTTTCAGGGACTACGGCTACACCTTC,TRBV28,few,TRBJ1-2,NA
CASRGQDTPYEQYF,TGTGCCAGCAGGGGACAGGACACTCCCTACGAGCAGTACTTC,TRBV27,few,TRBJ2-7,TRBD1
CATSDDHWIGNNEQFF,TGTGCCACCAGTGATGACCATTGGATAGGGAACAATGAGCAGTTCTTC,TRBV24-1,NA,TRBJ2-1,NA
CSASRSRGYTF,TGCAGTGCTAGTAGGTCACGTGGCTACACCTTC,TRBV20-1,once,TRBJ1-2,NA
CASSQMALGHRDAYF,TGTGCCAGCAGCCAGATGGCCTTAGGACACAGAGACGCGTATTTT,TRBV3-1,NA,TRBJ2-3,NA